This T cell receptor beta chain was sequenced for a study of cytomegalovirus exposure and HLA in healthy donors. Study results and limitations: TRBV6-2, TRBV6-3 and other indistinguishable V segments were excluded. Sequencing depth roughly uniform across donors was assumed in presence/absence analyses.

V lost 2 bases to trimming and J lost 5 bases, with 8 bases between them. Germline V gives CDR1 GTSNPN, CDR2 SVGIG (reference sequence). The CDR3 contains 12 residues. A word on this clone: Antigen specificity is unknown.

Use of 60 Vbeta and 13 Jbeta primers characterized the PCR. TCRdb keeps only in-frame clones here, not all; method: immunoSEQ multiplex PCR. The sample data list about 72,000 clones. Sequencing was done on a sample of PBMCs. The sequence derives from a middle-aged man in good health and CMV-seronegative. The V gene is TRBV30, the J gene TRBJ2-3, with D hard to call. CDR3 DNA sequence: TGTGCCTGGAGTTCAGGCAGAGATACGCAGTATTTT. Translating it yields CAWSSGRDTQYF.